The TCR beta chain under discussion was sequenced for a study of read filtering for tumor transcriptome and immune sequencing. Turning to the study itself: Mean patient age was roughly 72 years, range roughly 47 to 90; around 16 male, around 14 female. TCR-mapped reads were about 3.5 to 10.27 million with IR-seq versus roughly 85 to 1,400 with RNA-seq.

Molecular barcoded adaptors covering alpha/delta and beta/gamma chains were used on 400 to 450 ng RNA. TCRdb ran MiXCR on the reads and lists one entry per CDR3 protein. The sample includes over 50,000 distinct CDR3 sequences, about 21% seen only once; the top ten take roughly 13%. The germline V and J ends were trimmed by 1 base and 7 bases, with 17 bases remaining between them. This CDR3 spans 15 amino acids. Germline values: CDR1 SQVTM, CDR2 ANQGSEA. The table lists this clonotype with many counts. Antigen unknown. Study-wide results and limits: The CD138-negative fraction was mixed bone marrow immune cells, not pure T cells.

This sequence originates from a donor at least 40 years old with multiple myeloma. The sequenced material came from a population of CD138-negative cells sorted from bone marrow. The rearrangement links TRBV29-1 to TRBJ2-1; no firm D call. In DNA, the CDR3 is TGCAGCGTTGAAGCTTCCCCCCAAGTATTGAATGAGCAGTTCTTC. Translation gives CSVEASPQVLNEQFF.